This T cell receptor beta chain was documented in a study of blood T cell repertoires in COVID-19 (dated by TCRdb to 2020 to 2021). About the full investigation: Samples covering the acute and convalescent phases of COVID-19 were provided by collaborators in the United States, Italy and Spain. The dataset comprised deeply sampled blood TCRbeta repertoires from subjects exposed to, actively infected with, or recovered from COVID-19. The sample metadata nearly always contained a de-identified subject ID, COVID-19 status, age in years and sex. The repertoires were released in a freely available public database meant as a resource for research on the immune response to SARS-CoV-2. The prospective study material was composed of cDNA or gDNA derived from T cells, B-cell-depleted T cells, or PBMCs. Samples came from the ongoing ImmuneRACE study (first 160 participants) plus 1,254 subjects from 6 global collaborators. HLA class I and class II types, where available, came from metadata supplied by the sample provider rather than from assay-based typing.

Broader findings and caveats from the paper: Clinical and demographic metadata were provided uncurated, with the amount varying by source and participant.

The CDR1 and CDR2 encoded by the germline V gene are SGDLS and YYNGEE. The CDR3 starts with the cysteine, ends with the phenylalanine, and has 16 residues. Kept here is only the CDR3 DNA, which spans 48 bases and is read in frame from base 1. V is shortened by 0 bases, J by 0 bases, and the region joining them spans 10 bases. TCRbeta CDR3 regions were amplified from genomic DNA by means of the immunoSEQ Assay, a bias-controlled multiplex PCR. In the original analysis: Nucleated cell counts per sample were estimated from amplification of reference gene primers within the assay. To quantify the absolute abundance of each unique TCRbeta CDR3 rearrangement, sequence reads were collapsed and filtered. Productive Simpson clonality was computed per sample as the square root of Simpson's diversity index over productive rearrangements. TCRdb retrieved this table from immuneACCESS and kept in-frame rearrangements only. Not all clones are present; in checked studies, unresolved V genes account for under half, and no reason is known for the remainder. That table gives V, J and clone size, and the DNA gave D and trimming. Across this sample there are fewer than 250,000 clones, with approximately 86% seen only once. The ten largest clones add up to 0.85% to 0.95% of the sample.

At one collaborating source in Seattle, patients were enrolled during active infection and were followed longitudinally through the course of disease. Whole blood was collected in K2EDTA tubes by collaborating institutions according to the institutions' own protocols. For TCRbeta analysis, collaborators shipped samples in one of three forms: frozen whole blood, isolated PBMCs, or DNA extracted from either of those sample types. About this clone: Its recognized antigen is unknown. Qualities for individual bases were not recorded, and no much larger clone is one base off.

Sequencing used peripheral blood. The source of this sequence is a man in his fifties or sixties with COVID-19, enrolled during active disease. The rearrangement joined TRBV9 to TRBJ2-1; TRBD1 is possibly the D segment (6 matching bases). The bases read TGTGCCAGCAGCGTAGGCGGACAGCCCTCCTACAATGAGCAGTTCTTC. Its product reads: CASSVGGQPSYNEQFF.